Listed below are T cell receptor beta chains from one sample, sequenced in a study of early T cells in non-severe SARS-CoV-2 infection. TCRdb reprocessed the 5' RACE reads with MiXCR, giving one entry per CDR3 protein. The sample shows tens of thousands of distinct CDR3 sequences, approximately 13% of them seen only once. Sequencing used whole blood. The receptors here all came from an adult who was a healthcare worker with PCR-confirmed SARS-CoV-2 infection or an uninfected control (not recorded which). CDR3s include the opening cysteine and the closing phenylalanine or tryptophan. Each record gives: V gene, CDR3 protein.

v_gene: TRBV7-2; CDR3aa: CASSFSGTGNRYGYTF
v_gene: TRBV29-1; CDR3aa: CSVEKGDFADTQYF
v_gene: TRBV7-9; CDR3aa: CASSSNRDAEAFF
v_gene: TRBV30; CDR3aa: CAWSRRGTEAFF
v_gene: TRBV6-5; CDR3aa: CASSYSAGSEVGTEAFF
v_gene: TRBV5-4; CDR3aa: CASSEPLAGSETQYF
v_gene: TRBV20-1; CDR3aa: CSARPGGVETQYF
v_gene: TRBV5-6; CDR3aa: CASSTGLAPINEQFF
v_gene: TRBV5-1; CDR3aa: CASSLAGGIQETQYF
v_gene: TRBV2; CDR3aa: CASRGSVSYNEQFF
v_gene: TRBV5-1; CDR3aa: CASSLPLMETQYF
v_gene: TRBV29-1; CDR3aa: CSTERSYTEAFF
v_gene: TRBV7-2; CDR3aa: CASSFGVGEQYF
v_gene: TRBV7-9; CDR3aa: CASSREGSEAFF
v_gene: TRBV7-2; CDR3aa: CASSPGSGTYNEQFF
v_gene: TRBV12-3/TRBV12-4; CDR3aa: CASLGTGDQPQHF
v_gene: TRBV9; CDR3aa: CASNSGTGDTGELFF
v_gene: TRBV28; CDR3aa: CASNVASGDTQYF
v_gene: TRBV7-9; CDR3aa: CASSSTRLGRNQPQHF
v_gene: TRBV7-2; CDR3aa: CASSSGSSETQYF
v_gene: TRBV20-1; CDR3aa: CSARGQQETQYF
v_gene: TRBV6-1; CDR3aa: CASSEVGGGHTEAFF
v_gene: TRBV5-1; CDR3aa: CASSLVLDTDTQYF
v_gene: TRBV7-2; CDR3aa: CASSLERDGTIYF
v_gene: TRBV2; CDR3aa: CASTYSAGANVLTF
v_gene: TRBV20-1; CDR3aa: CSARDWTETDTQYF
v_gene: TRBV4-3; CDR3aa: CASSPRTGETNSPLHF
v_gene: TRBV6-5; CDR3aa: CASSTSRSSYEQYF
v_gene: TRBV6-1; CDR3aa: CASSVLGDWAEAFF
v_gene: TRBV12-3/TRBV12-4; CDR3aa: CASSLQLARAGELFF
v_gene: TRBV20-1; CDR3aa: CSARAQGVHPEAFF
v_gene: TRBV7-9; CDR3aa: CASSLASDYEQYF
v_gene: TRBV5-8; CDR3aa: CASSSGTSLPDTQYF
v_gene: TRBV7-6; CDR3aa: CASSLGFGSGNEQHF
v_gene: TRBV12-3/TRBV12-4; CDR3aa: CATSPYGSSGNTIYF
v_gene: TRBV27; CDR3aa: CASSQSSGANVLTF
v_gene: TRBV7-6; CDR3aa: CASSLVDGVGTEAFF
v_gene: TRBV20-1; CDR3aa: CSATRYTGGQWNEQFF
v_gene: TRBV20-1; CDR3aa: CSARDPGQSYEQYF
v_gene: TRBV20-1; CDR3aa: CSARQNNEQFF
v_gene: TRBV7-2; CDR3aa: CASSLARDRGAIAKNIQYF
v_gene: TRBV4-1; CDR3aa: CASSLNPGLVFEQFF
v_gene: TRBV7-2; CDR3aa: CASSPTAGTEAFF
v_gene: TRBV12-3/TRBV12-4; CDR3aa: CASNLSREQYF
v_gene: TRBV10-1; CDR3aa: CASSEGTSGGEQYF
v_gene: TRBV6-1; CDR3aa: CASSEARGETQYF
v_gene: TRBV29-1; CDR3aa: CSVKLDGSSYEQYF
v_gene: TRBV5-6; CDR3aa: CASSLERAGPVSEAFF
v_gene: TRBV23-1; CDR3aa: CASSHQDPTSTNEKLFF
v_gene: TRBV4-1; CDR3aa: CASSPEGARRSPLHF
v_gene: TRBV7-9; CDR3aa: CASSRVGELFF
v_gene: TRBV20-1; CDR3aa: CSARWGQINEKLFF
v_gene: TRBV20-1; CDR3aa: CSARERDRVYGYTF
v_gene: TRBV5-1; CDR3aa: CASSETSGRANEQFF
v_gene: TRBV28; CDR3aa: CASSPRTGSEQYF
v_gene: TRBV18; CDR3aa: CASSPFHPRDTGELFF
v_gene: TRBV19; CDR3aa: CASRTRGHDGYTF